Presented here are 25 T cell receptor beta chains from one specimen sequenced in a study of molecular identifiers for immune sequencing clone quantification. TCRdb processed the PCR reads anew with MiXCR; each CDR3 protein has one entry. The sample has about 630,000 distinct CDR3 sequences, roughly 27% seen once; the top ten hold 0.78%. Input material: naive CD8+ T cells from blood, with Jurkat cell RNA spiked in. Subset here: FACS-sorted CD8+CD4-CCR7+CD45RA+ naive T cells. The receptor set was obtained from a human donor in good health. Some libraries in this study had Jurkat cell RNA spiked in.

This clonotype has ten or more counts. The V and J genes are TRBV4-3 and TRBJ1-6, with 7 bases that match TRBD1. V gave up 0 bases and J gave up 12 bases; unmatched junction bases: 8. Germline V lookup: CDR1 LGHNA, CDR2 YSLEER. The CDR3 is 15 amino acids. DNA of the CDR3: TGCGCCAGCAGCCAAGATCGGACAGGCGCTGGACCCCTCCACTTT. This gives the protein CASSQDRTGAGPLHF.

This clonotype was picked up a small number of times. The rearrangement links TRBV11-2 to TRBJ2-3; 10 nucleotides align to TRBD1. The germline V gene encodes CDR1 SGHAT and CDR2 FQNNGV. Germline trimming cut 4 bases from V and 2 bases from J; bases unmatched to any gene: 9. The CDR3 consists of 17 residues. CDR3 loop: CASSSPGQGLSTDTQYF. CDR3 nucleotides: TGTGCCAGCAGCTCCCCGGGACAGGGGCTTTCCACAGATACGCAGTATTTT. Together with reference TRBV11-2 and TRBJ2-3, the CDR3 gives the full variable domain: EAGVAQSPRYKIIEKRQSVAFWCNPISGHATLYWYQQILGQGPKLLIQFQNNGVVDDSQLPKDRFSAERLKGVDSTLKIQPAKLEDSAVYLCASSSPGQGLSTDTQYFGPGTRLTVL.

The chain employs TRBV18 and TRBJ2-6, with 10 bases that match TRBD1. The V gene's germline CDR1 is KGHSH and CDR2 LQKENI. V dropped 5 bases and J dropped 0; count of bases not matched to a gene: 4. The CDR3 runs to 17 residues. This CDR3 is CASSSGQGISGANVLTF. CDR3 sequence (DNA): TGTGCCAGCTCATCGGGACAGGGGATCTCTGGGGCCAACGTCCTGACTTTC.

The gene calls are TRBV12-3 or TRBV12-4 and TRBJ2-1, with TRBD2 identical over 9 bases. V trimming: 3 bases; J trimming: 8 bases; junction bases outside the gene matches: 5. The CDR3 runs to 14 residues. This CDR3 is CASSLVAGDDEQFF. CDR3 DNA sequence: TGTGCCAGCAGTTTGGTAGCGGGGGATGATGAGCAGTTCTTC.

Notes on this clonotype: Given a much more abundant clone one base away, this may be a read error. The conserved final phenylalanine or tryptophan is absent from the CDR3, which likely points to a read error. J is TRBJ1-6 and V is TRBV6-5, with D perhaps matching TRBD1 (6 bases). Per germline, CDR1 MNHEY and CDR2 SVGAGI. This CDR3 is 14 amino acids long. Trimming pared 6 bases from V and 6 bases from J, leaving 12 bases between. CDR3: CASRWTATNSPLHS. DNA of the CDR3: TGTGCCAGCAGGTGGACAGCTACTAATTCACCCCTCCACTCT.

Turning to this clonotype: Since a much larger clone is just one base distant, this may be a read error. The rearrangement links TRBV4-2 to TRBJ2-3; D remains unclear. Germline V gene lookup returns CDR1 LGHNA and CDR2 YNFKEQ. Trimming left V 1 base short and J 4 bases short, with 15 bases between. This CDR3 has 16 amino acids. CDR3 DNA sequence: TGTGCCAGCAGCCAAGTACCTTTTCAGAGCGCAGATACGCAGTATTTT. Protein product: CASSQVPFQSADTQYF.

This clonotype showed up just once. This chain uses TRBV7-9 with TRBJ2-7; D is possibly TRBD1 (6 bases). Trimming left V 1 base short and J 0 bases short, with 16 bases between. CDR1 and CDR2 (germline): SEHNR, FQNEAQ (reference sequence). The CDR3 sequence is 17 residues long. CDR3 coding DNA: TGTGCCAGCAGCTTAGATCAAGAGGGGGTATACTCCTACGAGCAGTACTTC. Translating gives CASSLDQEGVYSYEQYF.

The chain is built from TRBV6-2 or TRBV6-3 and TRBJ1-1, with D possibly matching TRBD1 (5 bases). V was pared by 7 bases and J by 1 base, with 10 bases between. Germline CDR1 reads MNHEY; CDR2 reads SVGEGT. This CDR3 spans 13 amino acids. The CDR3 DNA reads TGTGCCAGCAACCCAGGGCCGAACACTGAAGCTTTCTTT. Translating gives CASNPGPNTEAFF.

V usage is TRBV7-9 and J usage is TRBJ1-2; D ambiguous. Trimming shortened V by 3 bases and J by 3 bases, and 14 bases separated the two germline ends. Germline CDR1 is SEHNR and CDR2 is FQNEAQ (reference sequence). There are 15 residues in the CDR3. CDR3 DNA sequence: TGTGCCAGCAGCTTGGGTACGGCAGAGGACTATGGCTACACCTTC. Residues: CASSLGTAEDYGYTF.

This clonotype was found many times. This chain joins TRBV20-1 and TRBJ2-7; TRBD2 matches 10 bases. Germline V gene sequence: CDR1 DFQATT, CDR2 SNEGSKA (reference sequence). V was pared by 0 bases and J by 4 bases, with 6 bases of the junction left unmatched. The CDR3 extends over 15 amino acids. As DNA, the CDR3 is TGCAGTGCTAGAGAAACCGGGACTAGCGTGTACGAGCAGTACTTC. Translation: CSARETGTSVYEQYF.

This clonotype was observed at least ten times. Written as DNA, the CDR3 is TGTGCCAGCAGCATAACCGGGACAGGTTACAATGAGCAGTTCTTC. Translation gives CASSITGTGYNEQFF. The chain recombines TRBV7-2 with TRBJ2-1; 8 bases match TRBD1. The junction had 7 bases not matched to a gene; V was cut back by 5 bases and J by 4 bases. Germline CDR1 is SGHTA and CDR2 is FQGNSA. The CDR3 is made up of 15 amino acids.

J is TRBJ1-2 and V is TRBV11-2; tentative D call: TRBD1 (5 bases). Germline V lookup: CDR1 SGHAT, CDR2 FQNNGV. V lost 4 bases to trimming and J lost 10 bases, with 13 bases between them. CDR3 length: 12 amino acids. The CDR3, as DNA: TGTGCCAGCAGCTCCCAGGGAGGACCCTACACCTTC. This translates into CASSSQGGPYTF.

The rearrangement links TRBV7-6 to TRBJ2-1; D is uncertain. The CDR3 spans 16 residues. Germline CDR1 is SGHVS and CDR2 is FNYEAQ. Trimming stripped 2 bases from V and 5 bases from J, with 16 bases between. The CDR3 nucleotides read TGTGCCAGCAGCTTATTCCCGGCTGAAATCAACAATGAGCAGTTCTTC. Protein: CASSLFPAEINNEQFF.

This clonotype has only a few counts. V usage is TRBV6-1 and J usage is TRBJ2-5, with unresolved D. V lost 2 bases, J lost 0 bases, and 7 bases lay in between. The CDR3 has 14 amino acids. Per the germline V gene, CDR1 is MNHNS and CDR2 is SASEGT. The CDR3 here is CASSEWVYQETQYF. CDR3 DNA: TGTGCCAGCAGTGAATGGGTGTACCAAGAGACCCAGTACTTC.

This clonotype was seen many times. The J gene is TRBJ2-7, the V gene TRBV6-2 or TRBV6-3; D is ambiguous. The germline CDR1 and CDR2 sequences are MNHEY and SVGEGT. Trimming stripped 0 bases from V and 3 bases from J, with 6 bases between. The CDR3 totals 13 residues. The CDR3 nucleotides read TGTGCCAGCAGTTACTCGGGGAACTACGAGCAGTACTTC. Its translation is CASSYSGNYEQYF.

This clonotype came up a few times. One base away lies a much larger clone, so this may be a sequencing read error. The genes are TRBV28 and TRBJ2-2, with TRBD1 identical over 11 bases. Looked up from germline, CDR1 is MDHEN and CDR2 is SYDVKM. The ends lost 8 bases at V and 4 bases at J; junction bases unmatched: 12. This CDR3 contains 17 residues. CDR3 coding DNA: TGTGCCAGCGGTCTTCTAGGACAGGGGGCGCTCACCGGGGAGCTGTTTTTT. It encodes CASGLLGQGALTGELFF.

This clonotype was detected ten times or more. The chain carries TRBV9 and TRBJ1-1; D gene unclear. This CDR3 is built from 15 residues. The germline gives CDR1 SGDLS, CDR2 YYNGEE. Trimming removed 0 bases at V and 4 bases at J, with 13 bases between. CDR3 in amino acids: CASSVDGMVGTEAFF. CDR3 nucleotide sequence: TGTGCCAGCAGCGTAGATGGAATGGTAGGCACTGAAGCTTTCTTT.

This rearrangement joins TRBV7-2 to TRBJ2-7; no firm D call. This CDR3 comprises 11 residues. V gave up 10 bases and J gave up 4 bases, with 11 bases separating them. Germline V gives CDR1 SGHTA, CDR2 FQGNSA. CDR3 protein: CAILEGYEQYF. The DNA for the CDR3 is TGTGCCATCCTAGAAGGGTACGAGCAGTACTTC. Variable domain in full (rest from reference TRBV7-2 and TRBJ2-7): GAGVSQSPSNKVTEKGKDVELRCDPISGHTALYWYRQSLGQGLEFLIYFQGNSAPDKSGLPSDRFSAERTGGSVSTLTIQRTQQEDSAVYLCAILEGYEQYFGPGTRLTVT.

Remarks on this clonotype: A read error is possible here, since a much larger clone lies one base away. The chain links TRBV7-2 to TRBJ2-1; no reliable D call. Germline V CDR1 and CDR2: SGHTA, FQGNSA. This CDR3 is 15 amino acids long. In DNA, the CDR3 is TGTGCCAGCAGATCAAAGCCACTACCATACAATGAGCAGTGCTTC. It encodes CASRSKPLPYNEQCF.

The rearrangement links TRBV19 to TRBJ1-5, with D uncertain. V was cut by 8 bases and J by 6 bases, with 11 bases left in between. CDR3 length: 12 residues. Looked up from germline, CDR1 is LNHDA and CDR2 is SQIVND (reference sequence). The CDR3 is CASGMGFQPQHF. The DNA for the CDR3 is TGTGCCAGTGGAATGGGGTTTCAGCCCCAGCATTTT.

The chain joins TRBV20-1 to TRBJ2-2, with TRBD2 identical over 10 bases. The V and J ends lost 3 bases and 3 bases, in that order; junction bases with no gene match: 7. This CDR3 is built from 16 residues. Germline values: CDR1 DFQATT, CDR2 SNEGSKA (reference sequence). The CDR3 region is CSARSSGRADTGELFF. The CDR3 DNA sequence: TGCAGTGCTAGGTCCAGCGGGAGGGCCGACACCGGGGAGCTGTTTTTT.

This rearrangement joins TRBV18 to TRBJ2-3; TRBD2 matches at 8 bases. Germline trimming cut 3 bases from V and 3 bases from J; bases unmatched to any gene: 8. The CDR3 runs 16 residues. The germline V gene has CDR1 KGHSH and CDR2 LQKENI. Here the CDR3 reads CASSPPLGLETDTQYF. CDR3 sequence (DNA): TGTGCCAGCTCACCGCCGTTGGGACTAGAAACAGATACGCAGTATTTT. The full variable domain, with the rest looked up from reference TRBV18 and TRBJ2-3, is NAGVMQNPRHLVRRRGQEARLRCSPMKGHSHVYWYRQLPEEGLKFMVYLQKENIIDESGMPKERFSAEFPKEGPSILRIQQVVRGDSAAYFCASSPPLGLETDTQYFGPGTRLTVL.

CDR3 sequence (DNA): TGTGCCAGCAGCGTACTTGCTAGTAACCATGAGCAGTTCTTC. Translating it yields CASSVLASNHEQFF. The rearrangement links TRBV9 to TRBJ2-1; D gene unclear. Looked up from germline, CDR1 is SGDLS and CDR2 is YYNGEE. Trimming stripped 1 base from V and 8 bases from J, with 13 bases between. This CDR3 contains 14 residues. Looking up the rest from reference TRBV9 and TRBJ2-1 gives the full variable domain: DSGVTQTPKHLITATGQRVTLRCSPRSGDLSVYWYQQSLDQGLQFLIQYYNGEERAKGNILERFSAQQFPDLHSELNLSSLELGDSALYFCASSVLASNHEQFFGPGTRLTVL.

The chain uses TRBV5-6 and TRBJ2-7; 7 bases are a match to TRBD1. Trimming at V came to 4 bases and at J to 0 bases, leaving 10 bases not matched to a gene. The CDR3 spans 16 residues. Germline V lookup: CDR1 SGHDT, CDR2 YYEEEE. CDR3 sequence (DNA): TGTGCCAGCAGCATATCCGGGACAGCCCACTCCTACGAGCAGTACTTC. Its protein product is CASSISGTAHSYEQYF.

This clonotype was detected a few times. The gene calls are TRBV19 and TRBJ2-7; possible D gene TRBD2, 6 bases. This CDR3 is 15 amino acids long. Per the germline V gene, CDR1 is LNHDA and CDR2 is SQIVND (reference sequence). With 0 bases removed from V and 2 bases from J, the gap between germline ends came to 11 bases. CDR3 region: CASSIDGLAPYEQYF. DNA for the CDR3: TGTGCCAGTAGTATAGATGGGCTAGCGCCCTACGAGCAGTACTTC.